This T cell receptor beta chain was retrieved from a study of T-cell reconstitution after alpha-beta-depleted transplantation in children. Broader study findings: Some patients showed high day-60 TCRbeta diversity, which derived from surviving recipient T cells and thymic progenitors.

Unique molecular identifiers were incorporated when the TCRbeta library was constructed. From the PCR reads, TCRdb called clonotypes with MiXCR, one entry per CDR3 protein. In the table there are about 580,000 distinct CDR3 sequences, 25% to 30% of which are singletons. CDR1 is SQVTM and CDR2 is ANQGSEA in the germline V gene. Trimming cost V 0 bases and J 4 bases, with 16 bases left between them. The CDR3 length is 15 residues. This clonotype was seen a handful of times. The antigen is undetermined. The sequence came from a boy in the first two years of life with Wiskott-Aldrich syndrome, due to receive a stem cell transplant. The sample was PBMCs, taken before TCRalphabeta/CD19-depleted stem cell transplant. The gene calls are TRBV29-1 and TRBJ2-7; tentatively, D is TRBD1 or TRBD2 (5 bases each). CDR3 residues: CSVEESTGLSYEQYF. As DNA, the CDR3 is TGCAGCGTTGAAGAGAGCACGGGGCTGTCTTACGAGCAGTACTTC.